In this sample, the clone carrying this T cell receptor beta chain turned up many times. Its antigen is as yet unknown. The sample is drawn from a study of molecular identifiers for immune sequencing clone quantification. Points from the study as a whole: More than 97% of effector molecules, versus under 1% of naive-cell molecules, belonged to clones above 20 RNA copies.

Previously published methods and listed TCR primers were used for the bulk TCR libraries. TCRdb ran MiXCR on the PCR reads and lists one entry per CDR3 protein. The sample holds more than 250,000 distinct CDR3 sequences, about 20% seen once. Naive CD8 T cells were FACS-sorted by CD8+CD4-CCR7+CD45RA+ markers. This CDR3 has 15 amino acids. Germline CDR1 and CDR2: SGHRS and YFSETQ. Trimming took 5 bases from V and 0 from J, leaving 12 bases between them. This TCR came from a human donor in good health. Some libraries in this study had Jurkat cell RNA spiked in. The genes are TRBV5-1 and TRBJ1-3; D gene ambiguous. The sample comprised naive CD8+ T cells from blood, with Jurkat cell RNA spiked in. Subset given: FACS-sorted CD8+CD4-CCR7+CD45RA+ naive T cells. The CDR3 nucleotides read TGCGCCAGCAGTTACGAGCCGGTCTCTGGAAACACCATATATTTT. Translation: CASSYEPVSGNTIYF.